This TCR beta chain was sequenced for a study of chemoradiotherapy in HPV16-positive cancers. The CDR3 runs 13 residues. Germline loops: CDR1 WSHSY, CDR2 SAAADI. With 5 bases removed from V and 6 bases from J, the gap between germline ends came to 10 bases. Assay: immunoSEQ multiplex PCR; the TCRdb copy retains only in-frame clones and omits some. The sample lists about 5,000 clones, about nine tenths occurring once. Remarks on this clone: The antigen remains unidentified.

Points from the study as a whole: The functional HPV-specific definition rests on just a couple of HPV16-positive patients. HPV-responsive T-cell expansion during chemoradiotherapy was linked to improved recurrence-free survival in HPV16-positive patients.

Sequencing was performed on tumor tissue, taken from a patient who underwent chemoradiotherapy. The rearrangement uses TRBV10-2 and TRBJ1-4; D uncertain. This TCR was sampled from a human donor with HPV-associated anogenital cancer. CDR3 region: CASSMAPDEKLFF. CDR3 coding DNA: TGCGCCAGCAGTATGGCCCCGGATGAAAAACTGTTTTTT.